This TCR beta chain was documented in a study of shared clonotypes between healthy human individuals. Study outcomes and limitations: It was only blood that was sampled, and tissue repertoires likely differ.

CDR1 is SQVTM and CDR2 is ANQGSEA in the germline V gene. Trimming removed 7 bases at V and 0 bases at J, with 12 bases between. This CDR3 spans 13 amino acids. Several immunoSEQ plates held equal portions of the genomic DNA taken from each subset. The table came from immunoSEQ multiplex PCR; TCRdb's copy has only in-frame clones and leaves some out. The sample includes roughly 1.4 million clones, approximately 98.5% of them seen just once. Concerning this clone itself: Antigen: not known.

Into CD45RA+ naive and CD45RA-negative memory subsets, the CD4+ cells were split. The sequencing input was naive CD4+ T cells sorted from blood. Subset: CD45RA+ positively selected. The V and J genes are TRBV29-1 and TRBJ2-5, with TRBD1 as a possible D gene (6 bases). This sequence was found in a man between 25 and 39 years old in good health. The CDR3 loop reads CSADPGDQETQYF. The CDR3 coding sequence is TGCAGCGCGGATCCAGGGGACCAAGAGACCCAGTACTTC. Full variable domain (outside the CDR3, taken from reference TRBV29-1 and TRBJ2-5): SAVISQKPSRDICQRGTSLTIQCQVDSQVTMMFWYRQQPGQSLTLIATANQGSEATYESGFVIDKFPISRPNLTFSTLTVSNMSPEDSSIYLCSADPGDQETQYFGPGTRLLVL.